This TCR beta chain was captured in a study of cytomegalovirus exposure and HLA in healthy donors. With respect to this clone: Its antigen remains unknown.

Both 60 Vbeta primers and 13 Jbeta primers went into the PCR. Data came from immunoSEQ multiplex PCR; TCRdb stores just in-frame clones and leaves some out. This table has around 100,000 clones, roughly 70% appearing once. Study findings and constraints: In a later analysis, a missense DCLRE1C variant was linked to TCR beta V- and J-gene trimming. Presence/absence comparisons presumed near-even sequencing depth among donors.

Germline V CDR1 and CDR2: SGHRS, YFSETQ. The CDR3 runs to 14 residues. The V segment lost 4 bases and the J segment 6 bases; nucleotides outside the gene matches: 8. The specimen sequenced was PBMCs. The chain is built from TRBV5-1 and TRBJ2-3, with 7 bases matching TRBD2. The clonotype was recovered from a man between 35 and 55 years old in good health and CMV-seropositive. As DNA, the CDR3 is TGCGCCAGCAGCAACGGGACTAACAGGGATACGCAGTATTTT. This gives the protein CASSNGTNRDTQYF.